This T cell receptor beta chain was sequenced in a study of T-cell reconstitution after alpha-beta-depleted transplantation in children. This clonotype was picked up a small number of times. V gave up 3 bases and J gave up 4 bases; unmatched junction bases: 10. Germline V gene lookup returns CDR1 DFQATT and CDR2 SNEGSKA (reference sequence). The CDR3 is made up of 16 amino acids. Preparing the TCRbeta library involved the use of unique molecular identifiers. TCRdb reanalysed the PCR reads using MiXCR and keeps one entry per CDR3 protein. The data show fewer than 400,000 distinct CDR3 sequences, with roughly 22% seen just once and around 3.9% held by the top ten.

The material sequenced was PBMCs from the stem cell graft donor, taken from the stem cell graft. This chain links TRBV20-1 with TRBJ2-5, with 11 bases identical to TRBD2. The receptor was isolated from a human donor who donated a stem cell graft to a child with acute myeloid leukemia. CDR3 sequence (DNA): TGCAGTGCTAGTGGGACTAGCGGTCCTTGGGCAGAGACCCAGTACTTC. It is translated as CSASGTSGPWAETQYF.